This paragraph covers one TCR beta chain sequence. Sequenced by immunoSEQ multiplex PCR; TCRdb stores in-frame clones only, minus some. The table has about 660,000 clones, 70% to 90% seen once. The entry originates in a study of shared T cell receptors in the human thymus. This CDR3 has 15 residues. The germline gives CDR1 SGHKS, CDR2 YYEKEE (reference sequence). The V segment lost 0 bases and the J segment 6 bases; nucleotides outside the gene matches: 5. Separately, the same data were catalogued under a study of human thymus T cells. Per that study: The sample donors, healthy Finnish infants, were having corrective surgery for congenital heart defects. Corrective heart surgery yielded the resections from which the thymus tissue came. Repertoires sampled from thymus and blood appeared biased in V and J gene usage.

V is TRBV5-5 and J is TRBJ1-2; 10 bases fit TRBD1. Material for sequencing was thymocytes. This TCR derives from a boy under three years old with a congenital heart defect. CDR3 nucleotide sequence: TGTGCCAGCAGCTTGGGACAGGGGGCATTTAATGGCTACACCTTC. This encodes CASSLGQGAFNGYTF.